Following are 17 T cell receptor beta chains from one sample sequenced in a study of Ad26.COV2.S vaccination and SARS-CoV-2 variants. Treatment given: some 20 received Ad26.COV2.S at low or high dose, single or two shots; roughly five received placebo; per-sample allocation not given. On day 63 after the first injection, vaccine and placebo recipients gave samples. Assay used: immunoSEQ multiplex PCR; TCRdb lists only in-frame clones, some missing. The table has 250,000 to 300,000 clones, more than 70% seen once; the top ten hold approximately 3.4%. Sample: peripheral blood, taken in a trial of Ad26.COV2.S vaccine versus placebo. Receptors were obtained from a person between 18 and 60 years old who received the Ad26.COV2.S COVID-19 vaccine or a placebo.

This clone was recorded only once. CDR3 nucleotides: TGTGCCAGCAGCCACGGACTAGCGGGATCCTACAATGAGCAGTTCTTC. It translates to CASSHGLAGSYNEQFF. The chain couples TRBV3-1 (or the pseudogene TRBV3-2) to TRBJ2-1; 12 bases align to TRBD2. J lost 1 base, V lost 3 bases, and 1 base had no gene match. CDR1 and CDR2 from the germline V gene are LGHDT and YNNKEL (reference sequence). CDR3 length: 16 residues.

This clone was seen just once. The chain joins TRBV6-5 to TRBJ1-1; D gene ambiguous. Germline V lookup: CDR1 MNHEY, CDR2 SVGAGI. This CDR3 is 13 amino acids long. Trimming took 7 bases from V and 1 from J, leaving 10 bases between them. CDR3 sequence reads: CASIRRGNTEAFF. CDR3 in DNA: TGTGCCAGCATCCGAAGAGGGAACACTGAAGCTTTCTTT.

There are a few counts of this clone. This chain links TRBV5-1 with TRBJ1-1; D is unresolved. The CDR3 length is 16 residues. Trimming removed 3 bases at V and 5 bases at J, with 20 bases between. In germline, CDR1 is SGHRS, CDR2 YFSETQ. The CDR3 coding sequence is TGCGCCAGCAGCTCCGTGGCGTCGTCCGAAGTTACTGAAGCTTTCTTT. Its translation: CASSSVASSEVTEAFF.

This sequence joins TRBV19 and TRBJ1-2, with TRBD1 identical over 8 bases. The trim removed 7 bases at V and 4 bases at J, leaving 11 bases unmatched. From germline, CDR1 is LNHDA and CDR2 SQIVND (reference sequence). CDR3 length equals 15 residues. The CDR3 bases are TGTGCCAGTAACCCCCGGGACAGGTTCCCCTATGGCTACACCTTC. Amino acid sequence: CASNPRDRFPYGYTF.

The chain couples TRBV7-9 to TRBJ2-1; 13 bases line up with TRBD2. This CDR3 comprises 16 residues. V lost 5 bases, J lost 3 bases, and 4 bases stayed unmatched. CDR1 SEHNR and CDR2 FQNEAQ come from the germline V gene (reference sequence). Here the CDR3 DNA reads TGTGCCAGCAGCGGGGGACTAGCGGGGAACTACAATGAGCAGTTCTTC. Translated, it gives CASSGGLAGNYNEQFF. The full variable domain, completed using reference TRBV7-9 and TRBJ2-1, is DTGVSQNPRHKITKRGQNVTFRCDPISEHNRLYWYRQTLGQGPEFLTYFQNEAQLEKSRLLSDRFSAERPKGSFSTLEIQRTEQGDSAMYLCASSGGLAGNYNEQFFGPGTRLTVL.

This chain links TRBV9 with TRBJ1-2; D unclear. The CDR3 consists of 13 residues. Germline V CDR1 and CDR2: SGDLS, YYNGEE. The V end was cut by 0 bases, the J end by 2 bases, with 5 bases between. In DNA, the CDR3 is TGTGCCAGCAGCGTAGGACGGAACTATGGCTACACCTTC. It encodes CASSVGRNYGYTF.

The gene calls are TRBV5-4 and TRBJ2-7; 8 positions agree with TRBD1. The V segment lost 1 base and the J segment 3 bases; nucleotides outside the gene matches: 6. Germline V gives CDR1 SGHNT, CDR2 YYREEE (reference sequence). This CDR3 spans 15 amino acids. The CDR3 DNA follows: TGTGCCAGCAGCTTGTTAGGACAGGGAAGCTACGAGCAGTACTTC. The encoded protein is CASSLLGQGSYEQYF.

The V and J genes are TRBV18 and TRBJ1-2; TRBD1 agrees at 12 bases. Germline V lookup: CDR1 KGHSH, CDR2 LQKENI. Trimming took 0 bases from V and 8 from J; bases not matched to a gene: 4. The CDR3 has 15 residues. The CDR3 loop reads CASSPPGQGALGYTF. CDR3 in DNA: TGTGCCAGCTCACCACCGGGACAGGGGGCTCTAGGCTACACCTTC. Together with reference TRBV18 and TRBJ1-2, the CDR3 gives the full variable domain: NAGVMQNPRHLVRRRGQEARLRCSPMKGHSHVYWYRQLPEEGLKFMVYLQKENIIDESGMPKERFSAEFPKEGPSILRIQQVVRGDSAAYFCASSPPGQGALGYTFGSGTRLTVV.

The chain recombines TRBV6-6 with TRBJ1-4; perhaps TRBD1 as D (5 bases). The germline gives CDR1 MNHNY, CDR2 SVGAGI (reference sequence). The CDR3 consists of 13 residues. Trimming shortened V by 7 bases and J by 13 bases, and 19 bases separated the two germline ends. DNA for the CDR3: TGTGCCAGCACCATCACGTCGGAGGGACGACTGTTTTTT. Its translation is CASTITSEGRLFF.

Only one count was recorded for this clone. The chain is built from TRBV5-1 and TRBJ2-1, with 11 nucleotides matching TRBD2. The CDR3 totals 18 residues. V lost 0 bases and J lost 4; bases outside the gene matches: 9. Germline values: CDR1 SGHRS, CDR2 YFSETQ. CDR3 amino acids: CASSLALRLAGFYNEQFF. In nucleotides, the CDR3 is TGCGCCAGCAGCTTGGCCCTCCGACTAGCGGGGTTTTACAATGAGCAGTTCTTC.

In DNA, the CDR3 is TGTGCCAGCAGTTTATTTGGGACTAGCGGGAGAAACGAGCAGTACTTC. Amino acid sequence: CASSLFGTSGRNEQYF. The chain combines TRBV28 with TRBJ2-7; 14 positions agree with TRBD2. J was trimmed by 5 bases and V by 1 base; bases with no gene match: 4. Germline CDR1 is MDHEN and CDR2 is SYDVKM. The CDR3 runs 16 residues.

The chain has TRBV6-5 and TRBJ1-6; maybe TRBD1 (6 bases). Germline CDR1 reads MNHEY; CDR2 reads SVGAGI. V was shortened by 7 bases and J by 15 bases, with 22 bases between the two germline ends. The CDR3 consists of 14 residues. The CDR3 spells CASNTTPTDSRLHF. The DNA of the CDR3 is TGTGCCAGCAACACTACACCGACGGACAGCCGCCTCCACTTT.

The CDR3 protein is CASYVSYEQYF. The CDR3 bases are TGTGCCAGCTACGTCTCCTACGAGCAGTACTTC. V usage is TRBV6-5 and J usage is TRBJ2-7; D unresolved. V lost 8 bases and J lost 0, with 5 bases in between. Germline assignment: CDR1 MNHEY and CDR2 SVGAGI. CDR3 length equals 11 residues.

CDR3 in amino acids: CASSLAPGHYEQYF. The CDR3 DNA reads TGTGCCAGCAGCTTAGCACCGGGACACTACGAGCAGTACTTC. The chain joins TRBV7-2 to TRBJ2-7, with a possible D match to TRBD1 (6 bases). This CDR3 is built from 14 residues. V lost 0 bases and J 3 bases, leaving 9 bases between the germline ends. The germline gives CDR1 SGHTA, CDR2 FQGNSA.

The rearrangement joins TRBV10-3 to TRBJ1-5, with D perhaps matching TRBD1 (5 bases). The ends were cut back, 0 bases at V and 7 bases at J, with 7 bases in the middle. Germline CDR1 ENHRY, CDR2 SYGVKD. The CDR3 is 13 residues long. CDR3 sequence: CAISESKGQPQHF. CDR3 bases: TGTGCCATCAGTGAGTCGAAGGGGCAGCCCCAGCATTTT.

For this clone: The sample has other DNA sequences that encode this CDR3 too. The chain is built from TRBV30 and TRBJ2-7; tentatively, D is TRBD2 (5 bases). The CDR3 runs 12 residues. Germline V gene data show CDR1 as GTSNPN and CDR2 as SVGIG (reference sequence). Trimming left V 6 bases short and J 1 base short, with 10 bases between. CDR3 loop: CACRGLSYEQYF. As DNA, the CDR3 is TGTGCCTGCAGAGGGTTGTCCTACGAGCAGTACTTC.

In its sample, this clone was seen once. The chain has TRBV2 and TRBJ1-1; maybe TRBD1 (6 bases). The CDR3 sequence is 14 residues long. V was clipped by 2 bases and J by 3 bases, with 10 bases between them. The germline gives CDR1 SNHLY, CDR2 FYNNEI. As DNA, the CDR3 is TGTGCCAGCAGTGAACTGGGGGCAGACACTGAAGCTTTCTTT. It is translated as CASSELGADTEAFF.